This record looks at one T cell receptor (beta chain) sequence and its context. The antigen remains undetermined. The sample is drawn from a study of OX40 agonist ivuxolimab in advanced cancers. TCRdb's table, derived via immunoSEQ multiplex PCR, lists solely in-frame clones and lacks some. The sample shows 37,000 or so clones, roughly 86% of them seen only once. General study results and limits: CD4+ and CD8+ blood T cells expanded clonally by week 6 at 0.1 to 3.0 mg/kg.

Autoimmune disease history or systemic immunosuppression was exclusionary. The V end was cut by 4 bases, the J end by 6 bases, with 13 bases between. The CDR3 has 13 residues. From germline, CDR1 is SGHDT and CDR2 YYEEEE. This TCR was recovered from an adult with an advanced solid tumor such as melanoma, head and neck, liver or kidney cancer. V and J are TRBV5-6 and TRBJ1-2; a possible D gene is TRBD1 (5 bases). The specimen comprised CD4+ or CD8+ T cells sorted from blood, sampled in a trial of the OX40 agonist ivuxolimab. As DNA, the CDR3 is TGTGCCAGCAGCAGCTCGGGGGGAGATGGCTACACCTTC. Its protein product is CASSSSGGDGYTF.